One sample yielded the 13 T cell receptor beta chains listed below, sequenced in a study of blood T cell repertoires in COVID-19. Profiling relied on immunoSEQ multiplex PCR, and the TCRdb table lists in-frame clones only, not all of them. Of some 100,000 clones listed, under 90% are singletons. Sequencing was performed on peripheral blood. The receptors derive from a woman in her forties or fifties with acute or convalescent COVID-19.

V is TRBV5-1 and J is TRBJ2-1; 8 positions agree with TRBD2. The J segment lost 3 bases and the V segment lost 3 bases, leaving 2 bases of the junction unmatched. There are 14 residues in the CDR3. Germline CDR1 and CDR2: SGHRS and YFSETQ. The DNA for the CDR3 is TGCGCCAGCAGCTCGGGAGGGAACTACAATGAGCAGTTCTTC. As protein: CASSSGGNYNEQFF.

The gene calls are TRBV7-3 and TRBJ1-2, with 9 bases lining up with TRBD1. Trimming at V came to 5 bases and at J to 4 bases, leaving 5 bases not matched to a gene. Per the germline V gene, CDR1 is SGHTA and CDR2 is FQGTGA. This CDR3 has 14 amino acids. The chain's CDR3 is CASSPTGGSYGYTF. In DNA, the CDR3 is TGTGCCAGCAGCCCGACAGGGGGAAGCTATGGCTACACCTTC.

DNA for the CDR3: TGCGCCAGCACTACAATTAGAGCCCGGGACAGGGGAAGGGATCAGCCCCAGCATTTT. As protein: CASTTIRARDRGRDQPQHF. The chain employs TRBV10-1 and TRBJ1-5, with TRBD1 matching 10 bases. The germline CDR1 and CDR2 sequences are WNHNN and SYGVQD (reference sequence). The CDR3 loop spans 19 amino acids. The ends lost 7 bases at V and 5 bases at J; junction bases unmatched: 20.

Only one count was recorded for this clone. The rearrangement joins TRBV28 to TRBJ2-3; TRBD2 is a possible D gene (7 bases). This CDR3 contains 14 residues. V was pared by 10 bases and J by 1 base, with 15 bases between. CDR1 and CDR2 (germline): MDHEN, SYDVKM. The CDR3 reads CAIQGGGRTDTQYF. As DNA, the CDR3 is TGTGCCATCCAAGGGGGGGGCCGCACAGATACGCAGTATTTT. The full variable domain, completed using reference TRBV28 and TRBJ2-3, is DVKVTQSSRYLVKRTGEKVFLECVQDMDHENMFWYRQDPGLGLRLIYFSYDVKMKEKGDIPEGYSVSREKKERFSLILESASTNQTSMYLCAIQGGGRTDTQYFGPGTRLTVL.

This clone has at least ten counts. The chain recombines TRBV7-9 with TRBJ1-5; D gene ambiguous. The CDR3 is 13 amino acids. Germline CDR1 SEHNR, CDR2 FQNEAQ (reference sequence). V was pared by 5 bases and J by 7 bases, with 12 bases between. The CDR3 here is CASSLQEGQPQHF. The CDR3 DNA follows: TGTGCCAGCAGCCTTCAGGAGGGCCAGCCCCAGCATTTT.

J is TRBJ2-7 and V is TRBV11-2, with 8 bases lining up with TRBD1. This CDR3 region has 17 residues. Germline-derived CDR1 and CDR2 are SGHAT and FQNNGV. The trim removed 5 bases at V and 6 bases at J, leaving 18 bases unmatched. The CDR3 coding sequence is TGTGCCAGCAGCCCGGGCACTTATGACAGGGGCGTGGGCGAGCAGTACTTC. It encodes CASSPGTYDRGVGEQYF.

This clone appeared a few times. The chain recombines TRBV25-1 with TRBJ1-1; D ambiguous. Trimming took 7 bases from V and 7 from J, leaving 10 bases between them. The CDR3 covers 11 residues. Germline-derived CDR1 and CDR2 are MGHDK and SYGVNS. As DNA, the CDR3 is TGTGCCAGCACATCAGGACTTGAAGCTTTCTTT. Translating gives CASTSGLEAFF.

The V and J genes are TRBV21-1 and TRBJ1-1. TRBV21-1 is assigned pseudogene status. The CDR3 contains 18 residues. CDR3 bases: TGTGCCAGCAGCAAACCTGCCGGACCAGGGAGGCCGAACACTGAAGCTTTCTTT. Protein product: CASSKPAGPGRPNTEAFF.

V is TRBV2 and J is TRBJ1-2, with 7 bases fitting TRBD1. The V and J ends lost 6 bases and 3 bases, in that order; junction bases with no gene match: 7. CDR1 and CDR2 (germline): SNHLY, FYNNEI. This CDR3 is built from 14 residues. This CDR3 is CASRPQGPHYGYTF. CDR3 nucleotides: TGTGCCAGCAGGCCACAGGGGCCGCACTATGGCTACACCTTC.

The V and J genes are TRBV7-2 and TRBJ1-5, with a possible D match to TRBD1 (5 bases). The germline V and J ends were trimmed by 2 bases and 6 bases, with 23 bases remaining between them. The CDR3 sequence is 18 residues long. Germline loops: CDR1 SGHTA, CDR2 FQGNSA. The CDR3 DNA reads as TGTGCCAGCAGCTTAAAGGCTGGTTCGGGACTCCGAACTCAGCCCCAGCATTTT. Translation gives CASSLKAGSGLRTQPQHF.

This clone was seen more than once but under ten times. This chain uses TRBV30 with TRBJ1-4, with D unresolved. Germline loops: CDR1 GTSNPN, CDR2 SVGIG (reference sequence). V was cut by 4 bases and J by 5 bases, with 11 bases left in between. The CDR3 has 13 amino acids. The CDR3 is CAWTRRLNEKLFF. The CDR3 DNA follows: TGTGCCTGGACTCGCAGGTTGAATGAAAAACTGTTTTTT.

This chain links TRBV6-5 with TRBJ1-2; 10 nucleotides align to TRBD1. Germline V gene sequence: CDR1 MNHEY, CDR2 SVGAGI. V gave up 5 bases and J gave up 5 bases; unmatched junction bases: 5. This CDR3 comprises 14 residues. This chain's CDR3 is CASSLPGQGYGYTF. The DNA of the CDR3 is TGTGCCAGCAGTCTTCCGGGACAGGGGTATGGCTACACCTTC.

As DNA, the CDR3 is TGTGCCAGCAGTAGGGGCACTTTAGGGTCACCCCTCCACTTT. Residues: CASSRGTLGSPLHF. This sequence joins TRBV14 and TRBJ1-6; TRBD1 is a possible D gene (5 bases). Trimming removed 6 bases from V and 10 bases from J, with 16 bases in between. Germline CDR1 reads SGHDN; CDR2 reads FVKESK. This CDR3 region has 14 residues.